These T cell receptor beta chains were read from a single sample in a study of CD8 T cells in ankylosing spondylitis. TCRdb independently ran MiXCR on the 5' RACE reads; one entry per CDR3 protein. Seen here are 230,000 or so distinct CDR3 sequences, 20% to 30% observed once, and the top ten hold around 0.58%. Sequenced material: blood, either unsorted or a sorted T cell fraction (not recorded which). The source is a male donor with ankylosing spondylitis or in good health (not recorded which). CDR3s include the opening cysteine and the closing phenylalanine or tryptophan. D genes are given only for firm matches. Clone size is not always given. Where it is, it says once, few, many or a class for expanded clones.

D gene	V gene	J gene	clone size	CDR3 DNA	CDR3 protein
.	TRBV20-1	TRBJ2-5	few	TGCAGTGGCGCCGGAGGAGTTGGGAGACGGGAGACCCAGTACTTC	CSGAGGVGRRETQYF
TRBD1	TRBV20-1	TRBJ2-7	few	TGCAGTGCCACCGGGACAGGGTTGTACGAGCAGTACTTC	CSATGTGLYEQYF
.	TRBV12-3/TRBV12-4	TRBJ2-7	many	TGTGCCAGCAGTGCCCGGGAACAGGGCCACGAGCAGTACTTC	CASSAREQGHEQYF
TRBD1	TRBV24-1	TRBJ2-7	many	TGTGCCACCAATGAAGGGACAGGGGGAGACTACGAGCAGTACTTC	CATNEGTGGDYEQYF
.	TRBV20-1	TRBJ1-2	few	TGCAGTGCCGGAGGGGGGGGCTACACCTTC	CSAGGGGYTF
.	TRBV2	TRBJ2-7	many	TGTGCCAGCAGGAGAGAGGGGGGAGGGGCCTACGAGCAGTACTTC	CASRREGGGAYEQYF
.	TRBV20-1	TRBJ1-2	many	TGCAGTGGCGTCCTCCAGGGCTATGGCTACACCTTC	CSGVLQGYGYTF
TRBD1	TRBV5-1	TRBJ2-5	.	TGCGCCAGCACCCAAACAGGGGATTTTACGGAGACCCAGTACTTC	CASTQTGDFTETQYF
.	TRBV20-1	TRBJ2-1	few	TGCAGTGCTAGCTCCCTAACAGGGAGCAGAGGCAATGAGCAGTTCTTC	CSASSLTGSRGNEQFF
.	TRBV6-5	TRBJ2-3	.	TGTGCCAGCAGTTACTCTACGGCCCGCACAGATACGCAGTATTTT	CASSYSTARTDTQYF
.	TRBV7-9	TRBJ2-5	.	TGTGCCAGCAGCTTAGCGCTCCAACCAGAGACCCAGTACTTC	CASSLALQPETQYF
.	TRBV25-1	TRBJ2-5	.	TGTGCCAGCAGTGAACCTGAGGGTTGGGAGACCCAGTACTTC	CASSEPEGWETQYF
TRBD2	TRBV7-8	TRBJ2-3	many	TGTGCCAGCAGCTTATGGACTAGCCTGGATACGCAGTATTTT	CASSLWTSLDTQYF
.	TRBV29-1	TRBJ2-7	.	TGCAGCGCCCTCGTACAGGGACTGACCTACGAGCAGTACTTC	CSALVQGLTYEQYF
.	TRBV6-2/TRBV6-3	TRBJ2-3	many	TGTGCCAGCAGTTACGTCGGAGATACGCAGTATTTT	CASSYVGDTQYF
TRBD2	TRBV20-1	TRBJ2-3	.	TGCAGTGCTAGTGCGACCTTCGGACTAGCGGGGAGCACAGATACGCAGTATTTT	CSASATFGLAGSTDTQYF
.	TRBV6-1	TRBJ1-5	.	TGTGCCAGCAGTGAATTCTTCGCGACAAATCAGCCCCAGCATTTT	CASSEFFATNQPQHF
.	TRBV21-1	TRBJ2-3	many	TGTGCCAGCAGCAAAGTGCCGGGACCGAGCACAGATACGCAGTATTTT	CASSKVPGPSTDTQYF